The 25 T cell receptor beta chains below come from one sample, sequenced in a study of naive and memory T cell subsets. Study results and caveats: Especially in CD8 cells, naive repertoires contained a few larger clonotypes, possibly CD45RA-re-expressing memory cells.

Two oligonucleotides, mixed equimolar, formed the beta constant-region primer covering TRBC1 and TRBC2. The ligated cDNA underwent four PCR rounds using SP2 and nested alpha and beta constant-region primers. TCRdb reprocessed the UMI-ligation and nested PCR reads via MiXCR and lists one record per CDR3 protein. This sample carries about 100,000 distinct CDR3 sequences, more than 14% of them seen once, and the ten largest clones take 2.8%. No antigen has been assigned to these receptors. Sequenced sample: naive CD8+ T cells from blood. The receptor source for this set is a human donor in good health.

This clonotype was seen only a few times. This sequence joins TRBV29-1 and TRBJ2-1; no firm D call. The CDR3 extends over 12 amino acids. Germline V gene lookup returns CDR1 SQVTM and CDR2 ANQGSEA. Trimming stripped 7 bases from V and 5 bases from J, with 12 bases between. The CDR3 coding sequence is TGCAGCGAGGGTCGACCCGACAATGAGCAGTTCTTC. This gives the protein CSEGRPDNEQFF.

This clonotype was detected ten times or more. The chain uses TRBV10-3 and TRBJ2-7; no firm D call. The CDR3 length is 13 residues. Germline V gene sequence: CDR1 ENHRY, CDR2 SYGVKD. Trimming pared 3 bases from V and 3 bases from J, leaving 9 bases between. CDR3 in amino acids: CAISEDGYYEQYF. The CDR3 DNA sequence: TGTGCCATCAGTGAAGACGGCTACTACGAGCAGTACTTC.

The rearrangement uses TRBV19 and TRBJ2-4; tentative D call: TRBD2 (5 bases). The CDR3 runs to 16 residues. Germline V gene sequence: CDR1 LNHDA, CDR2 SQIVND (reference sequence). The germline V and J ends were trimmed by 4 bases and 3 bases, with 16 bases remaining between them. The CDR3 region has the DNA TGTGCCAGTAGTACCACCTCACGAGAGGGCAAAAACATTCAGTACTTC. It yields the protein CASSTTSREGKNIQYF.

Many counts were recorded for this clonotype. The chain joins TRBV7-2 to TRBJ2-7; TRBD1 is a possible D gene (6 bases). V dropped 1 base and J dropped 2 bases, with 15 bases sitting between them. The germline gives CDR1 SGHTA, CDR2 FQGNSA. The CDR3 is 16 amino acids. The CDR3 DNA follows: TGTGCCAGCAGCTTAGTTCCAGGGGAGATCCCCTACGAGCAGTACTTC. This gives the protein CASSLVPGEIPYEQYF.

In DNA form, the CDR3 reads TGTGCCAGCAGCTCGCTCAGGGGCTCACCCCTCCACTTT. Translating gives CASSSLRGSPLHF. V is TRBV5-4 and J is TRBJ1-6; possible D gene TRBD1, 6 bases. The CDR3 runs to 13 residues. Germline CDR1 is SGHNT and CDR2 is YYREEE (reference sequence). V lost 3 bases and J lost 10, with 11 bases in between.

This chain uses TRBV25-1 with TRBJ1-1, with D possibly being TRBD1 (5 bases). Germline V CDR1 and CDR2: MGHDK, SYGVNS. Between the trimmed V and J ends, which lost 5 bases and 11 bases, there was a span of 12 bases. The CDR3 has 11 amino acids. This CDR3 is CASSKGLWAFF. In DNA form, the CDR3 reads TGTGCCAGCAGTAAGGGACTATGGGCTTTCTTT. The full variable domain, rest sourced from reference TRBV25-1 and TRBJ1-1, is EADIYQTPRYLVIGTGKKITLECSQTMGHDKMYWYQQDPGMELHLIHYSYGVNSTEKGDLSSESTVSRIRTEHFPLTLESARPSHTSQYLCASSKGLWAFFGQGTRLTVV.

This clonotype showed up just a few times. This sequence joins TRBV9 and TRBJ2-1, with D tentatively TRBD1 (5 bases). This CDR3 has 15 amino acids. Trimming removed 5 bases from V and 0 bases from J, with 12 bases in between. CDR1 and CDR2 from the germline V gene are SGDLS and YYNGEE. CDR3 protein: CASRGTGDSYNEQFF. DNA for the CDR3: TGTGCCAGCAGAGGTACAGGAGACTCCTACAATGAGCAGTTCTTC.

CDR3 loop: CASSLSPGGTEAFF. In DNA form, the CDR3 reads TGTGCCAGCAGTTTATCTCCCGGCGGGACTGAAGCTTTCTTT. The chain carries TRBV27 and TRBJ1-1; D call uncertain. There are 14 residues in the CDR3. Germline-derived CDR1 and CDR2 are MNHEY and SMNVEV (reference sequence). The V and J ends lost 0 bases and 5 bases respectively, with 10 bases between them.

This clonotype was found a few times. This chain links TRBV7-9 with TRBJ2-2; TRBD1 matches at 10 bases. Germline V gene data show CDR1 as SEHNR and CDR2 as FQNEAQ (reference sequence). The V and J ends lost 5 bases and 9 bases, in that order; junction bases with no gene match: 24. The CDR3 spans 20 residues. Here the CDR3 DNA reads TGTGCCAGCAGCGGAGCCCGGGACAGGGGAACGGGTGATAAAACCTGGGAGCTGTTTTTT. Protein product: CASSGARDRGTGDKTWELFF.

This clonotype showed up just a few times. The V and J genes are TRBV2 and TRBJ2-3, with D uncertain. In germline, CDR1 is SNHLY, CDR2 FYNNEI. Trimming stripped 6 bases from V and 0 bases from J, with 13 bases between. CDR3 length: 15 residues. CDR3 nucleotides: TGTGCCAGCAGGGTCGGCGCTAGGAGCACAGATACGCAGTATTTT. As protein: CASRVGARSTDTQYF.

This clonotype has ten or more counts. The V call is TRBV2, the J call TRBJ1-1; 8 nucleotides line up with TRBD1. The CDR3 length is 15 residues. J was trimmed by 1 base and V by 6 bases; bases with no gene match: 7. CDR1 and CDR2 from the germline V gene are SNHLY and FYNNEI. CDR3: CASSLTGGENTEAFF. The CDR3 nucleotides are TGTGCCAGCAGCCTCACAGGGGGAGAGAACACTGAAGCTTTCTTT.

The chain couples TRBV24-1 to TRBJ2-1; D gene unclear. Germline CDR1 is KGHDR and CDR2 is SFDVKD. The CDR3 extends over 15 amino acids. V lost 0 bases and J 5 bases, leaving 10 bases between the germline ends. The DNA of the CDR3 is TGTGCCACCAGTGATTTGACCGAACCCGACAATGAGCAGTTCTTC. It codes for CATSDLTEPDNEQFF.

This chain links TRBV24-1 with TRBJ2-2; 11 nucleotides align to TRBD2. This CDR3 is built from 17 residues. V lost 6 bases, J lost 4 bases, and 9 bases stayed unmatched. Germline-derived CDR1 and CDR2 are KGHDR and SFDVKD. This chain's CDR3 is CATSLALAGVGTGELFF. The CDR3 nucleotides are TGTGCCACCAGTTTAGCACTAGCGGGAGTAGGCACCGGGGAGCTGTTTTTT.

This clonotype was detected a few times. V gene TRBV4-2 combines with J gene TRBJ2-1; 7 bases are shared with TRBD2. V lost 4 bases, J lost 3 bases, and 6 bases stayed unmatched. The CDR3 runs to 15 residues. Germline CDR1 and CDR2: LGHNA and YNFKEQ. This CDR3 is CASSPERGDYNEQFF. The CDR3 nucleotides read TGTGCCAGCAGCCCCGAGCGGGGAGACTACAATGAGCAGTTCTTC.

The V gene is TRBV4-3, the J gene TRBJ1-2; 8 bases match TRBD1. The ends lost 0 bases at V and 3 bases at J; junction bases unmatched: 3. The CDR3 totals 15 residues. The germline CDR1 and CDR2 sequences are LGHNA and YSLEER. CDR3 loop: CASSQDRTGYYGYTF. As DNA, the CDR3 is TGCGCCAGCAGCCAAGATAGGACAGGGTACTATGGCTACACCTTC.

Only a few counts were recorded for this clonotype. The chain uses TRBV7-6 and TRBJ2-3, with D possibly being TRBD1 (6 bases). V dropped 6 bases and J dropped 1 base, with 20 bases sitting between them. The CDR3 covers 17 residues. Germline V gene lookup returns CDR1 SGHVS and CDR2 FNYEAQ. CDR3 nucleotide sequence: TGTGCCAGCAGTTATACTCAGGGGTGGGAACGCACAGATACGCAGTATTTT. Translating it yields CASSYTQGWERTDTQYF.

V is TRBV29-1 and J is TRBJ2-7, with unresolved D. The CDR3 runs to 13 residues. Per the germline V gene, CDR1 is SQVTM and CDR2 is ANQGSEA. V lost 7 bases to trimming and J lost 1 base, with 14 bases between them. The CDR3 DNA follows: TGCAGCGCCTTGCACGGACCTTCCTACGAGCAGTACTTC. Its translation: CSALHGPSYEQYF.

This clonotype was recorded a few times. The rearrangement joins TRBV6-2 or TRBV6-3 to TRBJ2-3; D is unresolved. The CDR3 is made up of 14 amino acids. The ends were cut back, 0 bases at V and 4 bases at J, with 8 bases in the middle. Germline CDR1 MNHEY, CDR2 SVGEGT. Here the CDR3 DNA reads TGTGCCAGCAGTTACTCGACCAGCCCAGATACGCAGTATTTT. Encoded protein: CASSYSTSPDTQYF.

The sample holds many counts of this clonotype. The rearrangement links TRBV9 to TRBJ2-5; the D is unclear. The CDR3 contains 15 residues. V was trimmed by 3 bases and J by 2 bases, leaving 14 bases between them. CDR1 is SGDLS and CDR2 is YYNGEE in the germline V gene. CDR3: CASSDVEAGQETQYF. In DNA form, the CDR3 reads TGTGCCAGCAGCGACGTAGAGGCCGGGCAAGAGACCCAGTACTTC.

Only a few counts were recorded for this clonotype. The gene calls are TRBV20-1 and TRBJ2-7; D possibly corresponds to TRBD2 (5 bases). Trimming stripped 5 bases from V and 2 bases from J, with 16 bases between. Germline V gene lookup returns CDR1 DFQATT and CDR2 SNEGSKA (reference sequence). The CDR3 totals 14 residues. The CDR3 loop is CSAPALGNTYEQYF. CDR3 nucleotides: TGCAGTGCTCCGGCCCTCGGGAACACCTACGAGCAGTACTTC.

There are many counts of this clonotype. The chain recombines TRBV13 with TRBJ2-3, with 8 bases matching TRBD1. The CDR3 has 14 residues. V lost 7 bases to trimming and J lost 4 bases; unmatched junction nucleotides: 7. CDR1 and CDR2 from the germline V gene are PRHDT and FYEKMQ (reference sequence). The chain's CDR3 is CASTRAGGADTQYF. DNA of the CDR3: TGTGCCAGCACGAGGGCAGGGGGCGCAGATACGCAGTATTTT.

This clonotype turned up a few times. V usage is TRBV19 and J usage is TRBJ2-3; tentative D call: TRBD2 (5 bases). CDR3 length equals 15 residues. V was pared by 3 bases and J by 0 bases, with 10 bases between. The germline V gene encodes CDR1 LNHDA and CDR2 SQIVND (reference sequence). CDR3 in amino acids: CASSIRGGSTDTQYF. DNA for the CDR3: TGTGCCAGTAGTATTCGCGGCGGGAGCACAGATACGCAGTATTTT.

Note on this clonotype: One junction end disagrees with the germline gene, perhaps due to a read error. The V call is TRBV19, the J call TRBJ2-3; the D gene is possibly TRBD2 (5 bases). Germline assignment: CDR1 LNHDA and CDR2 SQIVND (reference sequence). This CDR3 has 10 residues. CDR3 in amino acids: CATFGDTQCF. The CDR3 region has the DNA TGTGCCACCTTCGGGGATACGCAGTGTTTT.

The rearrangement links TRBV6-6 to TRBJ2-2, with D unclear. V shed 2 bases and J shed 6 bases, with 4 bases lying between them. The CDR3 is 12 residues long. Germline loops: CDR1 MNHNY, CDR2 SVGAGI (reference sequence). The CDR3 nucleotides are TGTGCCAGCAGTTACGGGGCCGGGGAGCTGTTTTTT. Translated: CASSYGAGELFF.

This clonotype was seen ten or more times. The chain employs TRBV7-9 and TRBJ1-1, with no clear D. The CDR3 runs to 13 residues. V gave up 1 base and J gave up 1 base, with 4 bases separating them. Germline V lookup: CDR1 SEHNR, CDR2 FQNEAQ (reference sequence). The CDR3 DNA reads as TGTGCCAGCAGCTTAGATAAGAACACTGAAGCTTTCTTT. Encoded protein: CASSLDKNTEAFF.